This TCR beta chain was found in a study of blood T cell repertoires in COVID-19. Assay: immunoSEQ multiplex PCR; the TCRdb copy retains only in-frame clones and omits some. The sample contains over 200,000 clones, 90% of which appear only once. The J segment lost 0 bases and the V segment lost 4 bases, leaving 10 bases of the junction unmatched. The CDR3 spans 17 residues. The sample comprised PBMCs or T cells enriched from blood (not recorded which). V usage is TRBV5-7 and J usage is TRBJ1-1, with 9 bases fitting TRBD1. TRBV5-7 is reported as an ORF; its role is uncertain. The receptor comes from a man aged 25-40 years who had been exposed to COVID-19. CDR3 residues: CASSKGQGSFMNTEAFF. Here the CDR3 DNA reads TGTGCCAGCAGCAAGGGACAGGGATCGTTCATGAACACTGAAGCTTTCTTT.